These 20 T cell receptor beta chains were all obtained from the same sample, sequenced in a study of blood T cell repertoires in COVID-19 (dated by TCRdb to 2018 to 2021). Library preparation employed the immunoSEQ multiplex PCR assay. Drawn from immuneACCESS, this table holds only the in-frame rearrangements with V and J called that TCRdb kept. Clones are partly lost; checked studies trace under half to an unresolved V gene and leave the rest unexplained. In all, the sample holds 250,000 to 300,000 clones, and around nine tenths of those were seen once. The top ten clonotypes cover just under 0.95% of the sample. Sequenced sample: peripheral blood. The source of these receptors is a woman between 40 and 55 years old who had recovered from COVID-19.

The sample holds one count of this clone. The V call is TRBV10-3, the J call TRBJ2-1; D perhaps matches TRBD1 (6 bases). CDR1 and CDR2 (germline): ENHRY, SYGVKD. The CDR3 runs 15 residues. V shed 0 bases and J shed 5 bases, with 11 bases lying between them. As DNA, the CDR3 is TGTGCCATCAGTGAGTCGGGGGCGGAAGACAATGAGCAGTTCTTC. Encoded protein: CAISESGAEDNEQFF.

This clone was detected only once. CDR3 residues: CATAGTASYEQYF. DNA of the CDR3: TGTGCCACCGCCGGGACAGCATCCTACGAGCAGTACTTC. This chain links TRBV24-1 with TRBJ2-7, with 7 bases that match TRBD1. Germline-derived CDR1 and CDR2 are KGHDR and SFDVKD. CDR3 length: 13 residues. Trimming cost V 9 bases and J 1 base; bases outside gene matches: 5.

V and J are TRBV4-1 and TRBJ2-2, with TRBD1 matching 7 bases. V gave up 5 bases and J gave up 2 bases; unmatched junction bases: 5. The CDR3 is made up of 15 amino acids. CDR1 is MGHRA, CDR2 YSYEKL, per germline. The CDR3 sequence: CASSGRDRNTGELFF. CDR3 nucleotides: TGCGCCAGCAGCGGCCGGGACAGAAACACCGGGGAGCTGTTTTTT.

The V and J genes are TRBV23-1 and TRBJ2-7, with D unclear. TRBV23-1 carries the ORF label, with uncertain function. The CDR3 contains 15 residues. V dropped 2 bases and J dropped 0 bases, with 11 bases sitting between them. In DNA, the CDR3 is TGCGCCAGCAGTCAAGGAAGCGCATACTCCTACGAGCAGTACTTC. It translates to CASSQGSAYSYEQYF.

The rearrangement joins TRBV7-6 to TRBJ1-2; TRBD1 aligns across 9 bases. The V and J ends lost 6 bases and 6 bases, in that order; junction bases with no gene match: 5. The CDR3 loop spans 13 amino acids. CDR1 SGHVS and CDR2 FNYEAQ come from the germline V gene. For the CDR3, the DNA is TGTGCCAGCAGTGGGACAGGGAAGGATGGCTACACCTTC. As protein: CASSGTGKDGYTF. Filled out from reference TRBV7-6 and TRBJ1-2, the complete variable domain reads GAGVSQSPRYKVTKRGQDVALRCDPISGHVSLYWYRQALGQGPEFLTYFNYEAQQDKSGLPNDRFSAERPEGSISTLTIQRTEQRDSAMYRCASSGTGKDGYTFGSGTRLTVV.

The chain is built from TRBV29-1 and TRBJ2-1; maybe TRBD2 (5 bases). The ends were cut back, 5 bases at V and 7 bases at J, with 12 bases in the middle. The CDR3 contains 12 residues. From germline, CDR1 is SQVTM and CDR2 ANQGSEA. The CDR3 here is CSVSRDRNEQFF. As DNA, the CDR3 is TGCAGCGTTTCCCGGGATAGGAATGAGCAGTTCTTC.

The J gene is TRBJ2-2, the V gene TRBV9, with a possible D match to TRBD1 (5 bases). This CDR3 is 15 amino acids long. V shed 0 bases and J shed 2 bases, with 8 bases lying between them. Germline CDR1 is SGDLS and CDR2 is YYNGEE. CDR3 in DNA: TGTGCCAGCAGCGTAGCCAGGGCAAACACCGGGGAGCTGTTTTTT. Its translation is CASSVARANTGELFF.

The V and J genes are TRBV9 and TRBJ1-6; TRBD1 might be the D (5 bases). V was pared by 3 bases and J by 7 bases, with 11 bases between. Germline V gene sequence: CDR1 SGDLS, CDR2 YYNGEE. The CDR3 has 14 amino acids. The CDR3 loop is CASSAGGENSPLHF. In DNA form, the CDR3 reads TGTGCCAGCAGCGCCGGGGGAGAGAATTCACCCCTCCACTTT.

As DNA, the CDR3 is TGTGCCATCAGTGAGGGGACTAGCGGGAGTCTCTATGAGCAGTTCTTC. Translation gives CAISEGTSGSLYEQFF. The chain links TRBV10-3 to TRBJ2-1, with TRBD2 matching 14 bases. After removal of 2 bases from V and 8 bases from J, the junction contained 5 bases not matched to a gene. This CDR3 has 16 residues. The germline V gene encodes CDR1 ENHRY and CDR2 SYGVKD.

The chain combines TRBV28 with TRBJ1-1; D ambiguous. This CDR3 has 15 amino acids. V lost 5 bases and J lost 3, with 16 bases in between. Germline V CDR1 and CDR2: MDHEN, SYDVKM. In nucleotides, the CDR3 is TGTGCCAGCAGTATACAGACGATCGGGGACACTGAAGCTTTCTTT. It translates to CASSIQTIGDTEAFF.

The V and J genes are TRBV9 and TRBJ1-1, with 9 bases fitting TRBD1. Trimming took 3 bases from V and 4 from J; bases not matched to a gene: 7. Germline assignment: CDR1 SGDLS and CDR2 YYNGEE. This CDR3 spans 15 amino acids. CDR3 loop: CASSAMTGGGTEAFF. The DNA for the CDR3 is TGTGCCAGCAGCGCGATGACAGGGGGAGGCACTGAAGCTTTCTTT.

This chain uses TRBV2 with TRBJ1-5, with D possibly TRBD1 on 6 matching bases. Germline CDR1 SNHLY, CDR2 FYNNEI. Trimming pared 4 bases from V and 7 bases from J, leaving 14 bases between. The CDR3 has 14 residues. CDR3 in DNA: TGTGCCAGCAGTGTAGGTGGGGGCGGGCAGCCCCAGCATTTT. Encoded protein: CASSVGGGGQPQHF.

This clone was recorded a few times. This chain's CDR3 is CASSQARGRSEYGYTF. The CDR3 DNA follows: TGTGCCAGCAGCCAGGCGCGGGGGCGCTCGGAGTATGGCTACACCTTC. The V and J genes are TRBV7-8 and TRBJ1-2; maybe TRBD1 (6 bases). The V end was cut by 5 bases, the J end by 5 bases, with 21 bases between. The CDR3 has 16 amino acids. The germline V gene encodes CDR1 SGHVS and CDR2 FQNEAQ.

The chain uses TRBV28 and TRBJ2-7; TRBD1 matches at 9 bases. The CDR3 is made up of 19 amino acids. After removal of 8 bases from V and 7 bases from J, the junction contained 27 bases not matched to a gene. The germline CDR1 and CDR2 sequences are MDHEN and SYDVKM. CDR3 protein: CASETITGQGRSLGIEQYF. The CDR3 nucleotides read TGTGCCAGCGAGACTATAACAGGACAGGGGCGCTCCCTGGGGATAGAGCAGTACTTC. Combining the CDR3 with reference TRBV28 and TRBJ2-7 gives the whole variable domain DVKVTQSSRYLVKRTGEKVFLECVQDMDHENMFWYRQDPGLGLRLIYFSYDVKMKEKGDIPEGYSVSREKKERFSLILESASTNQTSMYLCASETITGQGRSLGIEQYFGPGTRLTVT.

The rearrangement joins TRBV11-2 to TRBJ2-3; 7 nucleotides agree with TRBD2. Losses at the gene ends were 7 bases for V and 4 bases for J; bases not matched to a gene: 11. This CDR3 is built from 15 residues. Germline V CDR1 and CDR2: SGHAT, FQNNGV. CDR3 coding DNA: TGTGCCAGCACCCTCAGCGGGACCTCCGCAGATACGCAGTATTTT. It encodes CASTLSGTSADTQYF.

The V gene is TRBV13, the J gene TRBJ2-5; 11 nucleotides match TRBD2. Looked up from germline, CDR1 is PRHDT and CDR2 is FYEKMQ (reference sequence). The J segment lost 5 bases and the V segment lost 2 bases, leaving 16 bases of the junction unmatched. The CDR3 is 19 amino acids. The CDR3 protein is CASSLRGTSGSLGQETQYF. As DNA, the CDR3 is TGTGCCAGCAGCTTACGGGGAACTAGCGGGAGTCTTGGCCAGGAGACCCAGTACTTC.

The chain carries TRBV27 and TRBJ2-2; TRBD1 is a possible D gene (5 bases). CDR1 is MNHEY and CDR2 is SMNVEV in the germline V gene (reference sequence). Trimming pared 6 bases from V and 1 base from J, leaving 6 bases between. The CDR3 covers 13 residues. The CDR3: CASRQVNTGELFF. The CDR3, as DNA: TGTGCCAGCAGACAGGTGAACACCGGGGAGCTGTTTTTT.

The chain employs TRBV21-1 and TRBJ2-7; the table's D call of TRBD2 was not tested on the DNA. TRBV21-1 is given as a pseudogene. The CDR3 loop spans 15 amino acids. The CDR3 is CPGGGRLQSSYEQYF. The CDR3 DNA reads TGCCCCGGGGGGGGGCGTCTTCAGAGCTCCTACGAGCAGTACTTC.

J is TRBJ1-3 and V is TRBV7-9, with D possibly being TRBD1 (6 bases). Germline loops: CDR1 SEHNR, CDR2 FQNEAQ (reference sequence). CDR3 size: 14 residues. Between the trimmed V and J ends, which lost 4 bases and 7 bases, there was a span of 14 bases. DNA for the CDR3: TGTGCCAGCAGCTCCCGACAGGATTTCAACACCATATATTTT. This translates into CASSSRQDFNTIYF.

CDR3 protein: CASSRSQGAPDTQYF. Here the CDR3 DNA reads TGCGCCAGCAGCCGATCACAGGGGGCTCCAGATACGCAGTATTTT. The chain combines TRBV4-1 with TRBJ2-3, with 9 bases aligning to TRBD1. The CDR3 sequence is 15 residues long. With V trimmed by 4 bases and J by 4 bases, 6 bases remained unmatched. Germline V lookup: CDR1 MGHRA, CDR2 YSYEKL.